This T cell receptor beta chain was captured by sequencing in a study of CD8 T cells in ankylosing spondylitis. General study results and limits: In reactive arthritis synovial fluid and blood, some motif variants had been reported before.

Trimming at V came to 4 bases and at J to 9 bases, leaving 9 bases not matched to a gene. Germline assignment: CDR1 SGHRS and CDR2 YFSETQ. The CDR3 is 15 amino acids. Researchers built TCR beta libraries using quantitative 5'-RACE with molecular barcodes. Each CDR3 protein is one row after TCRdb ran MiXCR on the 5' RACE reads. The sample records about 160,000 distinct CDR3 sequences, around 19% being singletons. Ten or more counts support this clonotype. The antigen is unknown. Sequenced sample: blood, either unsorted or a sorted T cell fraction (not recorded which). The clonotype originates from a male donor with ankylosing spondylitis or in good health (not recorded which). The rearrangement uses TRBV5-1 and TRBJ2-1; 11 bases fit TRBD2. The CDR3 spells CASSTGLAEMPEQFF. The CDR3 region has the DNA TGCGCCAGCAGCACGGGACTAGCGGAAATGCCTGAGCAGTTCTTC.